This T cell receptor (beta chain) derives from a study of T cell responses to AZD1222 COVID-19 vaccine. Assay used: immunoSEQ multiplex PCR; TCRdb lists only in-frame clones, some missing. The table lists fewer than 120,000 clones, approximately 90% of them singletons. There are 14 residues in the CDR3. The V gene's germline CDR1 is SNHLY and CDR2 FYNNEI. V lost 5 bases, J lost 6 bases, and 17 bases lay in between. The receptor was derived from an adult who received the AZD1222 COVID-19 vaccine. Sequenced material: peripheral blood, taken 28 days after the second AZD1222 dose. The chain is built from TRBV2 and TRBJ2-7; either TRBD1 or TRBD2 may supply D (6 bases each). The DNA for the CDR3 is TGTGCCAGCAGTTACGGGGGCCCATTGGGCGAGCAGTACTTC. The encoded protein is CASSYGGPLGEQYF.